This T cell receptor (beta chain) was profiled in a study of cytomegalovirus exposure and HLA in healthy donors. The junction had 9 bases not matched to a gene; V was cut back by 2 bases and J by 8 bases. Germline CDR1 is MNHEY and CDR2 is SVGAGI. This CDR3 comprises 16 residues. The PCR used 60 Vbeta and 13 Jbeta primers. Sequencing used immunoSEQ multiplex PCR; TCRdb keeps in-frame clones, though not all of them. The sample has tens of thousands of clones, around 76% seen once. The sample was PBMCs. V and J are TRBV6-5 and TRBJ2-1, with 10 bases that match TRBD1. The receptor was derived from a man aged 50 or older in good health and CMV-seronegative. CDR3 protein: CASSYATGGRQDEQFF. The CDR3 DNA reads as TGTGCCAGCAGTTACGCGACAGGGGGCAGACAAGATGAGCAGTTCTTC.